The 22 T cell receptor beta chains presented below share a single source sample, sequenced in a study of blood T cell repertoires in COVID-19. Only in-frame clones appear in the TCRdb table, and some are missing; sequencing was by immunoSEQ multiplex PCR. Of almost 250,000 clones detected, about 82% appear once; the ten largest clones hold 9.1%. Source material: PBMCs or T cells enriched from blood (not recorded which). The receptors stem from a woman between 45 and 60 years old with acute COVID-19.

The chain carries TRBV9 and TRBJ2-3, with D possibly being TRBD1 (6 bases). CDR1 is SGDLS and CDR2 is YYNGEE in the germline V gene. Trimming removed 0 bases at V and 1 base at J, with 9 bases between. This CDR3 has 15 residues. The CDR3 nucleotides read TGTGCCAGCAGCGTAGTGGGGGCCGGCACAGATACGCAGTATTTT. Its translation: CASSVVGAGTDTQYF.

V gene TRBV10-3 combines with J gene TRBJ1-1; D is possibly TRBD1 (5 bases). The length of the CDR3 is 14 residues. V was shortened by 6 bases and J by 3 bases, with 14 bases between the two germline ends. Germline V gene data show CDR1 as ENHRY and CDR2 as SYGVKD. Here the CDR3 reads CAIRETGGHTEAFF. The CDR3 coding sequence is TGTGCCATCAGAGAAACGGGGGGTCACACTGAAGCTTTCTTT.

This chain's CDR3 is CASEGRGQASPGELFF. CDR3 nucleotides: TGTGCTAGTGAAGGCCGTGGACAGGCCTCCCCCGGGGAGCTGTTTTTT. The rearrangement joins TRBV12-5 to TRBJ2-2; 7 nucleotides agree with TRBD1. The V gene end was trimmed by 7 bases and the J gene end by 6 bases; junction bases not matched to a gene: 14. Germline V lookup: CDR1 LGHNT, CDR2 FRNRAP. The CDR3 extends over 16 amino acids.

The chain couples TRBV30 to TRBJ2-1, with 8 bases matching TRBD2. CDR1 and CDR2 (germline): GTSNPN, SVGIG (reference sequence). The V and J ends lost 3 bases and 9 bases, in that order; junction bases with no gene match: 4. The CDR3 covers 12 residues. The CDR3 reads CAWSGLALEQFF. The CDR3 region has the DNA TGTGCCTGGAGCGGACTAGCACTTGAGCAGTTCTTC.

The V gene is TRBV27, the J gene TRBJ1-6; 7 bases agree with TRBD1. Germline CDR1 MNHEY, CDR2 SMNVEV (reference sequence). J lost 4 bases, V lost 5 bases, and 8 bases had no gene match. The CDR3 is 16 amino acids. The CDR3 DNA reads as TGTGCCAGCAGTCCGCCCCGGGACAGTTATAATTCACCCCTCCACTTT. Translation gives CASSPPRDSYNSPLHF.

V gene TRBV7-2 combines with J gene TRBJ1-5; 10 bases are shared with TRBD1. Germline V gene lookup returns CDR1 SGHTA and CDR2 FQGNSA. This CDR3 comprises 17 residues. The V segment lost 5 bases and the J segment 5 bases; nucleotides outside the gene matches: 12. CDR3 loop: CASSPVGDRGRDQPQHF. CDR3 sequence (DNA): TGTGCCAGCAGCCCTGTTGGGGACAGGGGAAGGGATCAGCCCCAGCATTTT. Combining the CDR3 with reference TRBV7-2 and TRBJ1-5 gives the whole variable domain GAGVSQSPSNKVTEKGKDVELRCDPISGHTALYWYRQSLGQGLEFLIYFQGNSAPDKSGLPSDRFSAERTGGSVSTLTIQRTQQEDSAVYLCASSPVGDRGRDQPQHFGDGTRLSIL.

The V call is TRBV3-1 (or the pseudogene TRBV3-2), the J call TRBJ1-5; D is unclear. From germline, CDR1 is LGHDT and CDR2 YNNKEL (reference sequence). The CDR3 is 13 residues long. Deletions cut 4 bases from V and 3 bases from J, with 7 bases between. Written as DNA, the CDR3 is TGTGCCAGCAGCCCGAGGGCCAATCAGCCCCAGCATTTT. Amino acid sequence: CASSPRANQPQHF.

This clone appeared a single time. The germline gene is not matched at one end of the junction; a read error may be the cause. The rearrangement links TRBV7-7 to TRBJ2-1, with 9 positions matching TRBD2. The germline V gene encodes CDR1 SSHAT and CDR2 FNYEAQ (reference sequence). The CDR3 has 14 residues. Written as DNA, the CDR3 is TGTGCTAGCAGCTTACTAGGACTAGCGAATGAGCAGTTCTTC. This codes for CASSLLGLANEQFF.

The chain uses TRBV18 and TRBJ2-5, with TRBD1 identical over 8 bases. The germline V gene encodes CDR1 KGHSH and CDR2 LQKENI. This CDR3 has 15 amino acids. J gave up 1 base and V 6 bases, and 7 bases lay outside the gene matches. CDR3 DNA: TGTGCCAGCTCGCGTTTGACAGGGGTCCAAGAGACCCAGTACTTC. Translated: CASSRLTGVQETQYF.

The chain recombines TRBV18 with TRBJ1-1, with D tentatively TRBD1 (5 bases). CDR3 length: 15 amino acids. The V end was cut by 1 base, the J end by 2 bases, with 11 bases between. CDR1 and CDR2 from the germline V gene are KGHSH and LQKENI. DNA of the CDR3: TGTGCCAGCTCACCACTCCAGGGCCTTAACACTGAAGCTTTCTTT. Translated: CASSPLQGLNTEAFF. Based on the CDR3 plus reference TRBV18 and TRBJ1-1, the full variable domain is NAGVMQNPRHLVRRRGQEARLRCSPMKGHSHVYWYRQLPEEGLKFMVYLQKENIIDESGMPKERFSAEFPKEGPSILRIQQVVRGDSAAYFCASSPLQGLNTEAFFGQGTRLTVV.

This rearrangement joins TRBV9 to TRBJ2-7; 11 bases align to TRBD1. There are 14 residues in the CDR3. Germline-derived CDR1 and CDR2 are SGDLS and YYNGEE. Trimming cost V 2 bases and J 5 bases; bases outside gene matches: 3. The CDR3 sequence: CASSVGTGGHEQYF. The CDR3, as DNA: TGTGCCAGCAGCGTCGGGACAGGGGGACACGAGCAGTACTTC.

The chain recombines TRBV9 with TRBJ1-3, with D tentatively TRBD1 (5 bases). Germline values: CDR1 SGDLS, CDR2 YYNGEE. The CDR3 has 15 residues. V was pared by 4 bases and J by 3 bases, with 14 bases between. The CDR3 DNA reads as TGTGCCAGCAGCCCCGGGGGTGCTCTTGGAAACACCATATATTTT. Translated: CASSPGGALGNTIYF.

V gene TRBV9 combines with J gene TRBJ2-5; possibly TRBD2 for D (7 bases). Germline V lookup: CDR1 SGDLS, CDR2 YYNGEE. This CDR3 spans 12 amino acids. The V end lost 0 bases, the J end lost 13 bases, and 13 bases lay between the germline ends. CDR3 residues: CASSVGEGGPYF. In DNA, the CDR3 is TGTGCCAGCAGCGTAGGGGAGGGGGGACCGTACTTC.

V is TRBV13 and J is TRBJ1-2; 7 bases agree with TRBD1. The germline CDR1 and CDR2 sequences are PRHDT and FYEKMQ (reference sequence). V lost 0 bases to trimming and J lost 3 bases; unmatched junction nucleotides: 4. The CDR3 length is 15 residues. CDR3 coding DNA: TGTGCCAGCAGCTTAGGGACAGGGATTGACTATGGCTACACCTTC. It specifies CASSLGTGIDYGYTF.

The chain couples TRBV2 to TRBJ1-5; unclear D gene. The ends were cut back, 7 bases at V and 0 bases at J, with 10 bases in the middle. The germline V gene has CDR1 SNHLY and CDR2 FYNNEI. The CDR3 extends over 14 amino acids. The CDR3 region has the DNA TGTGCCAGCATGGTAGGGAGTAGCAATCAGCCCCAGCATTTT. Its translation is CASMVGSSNQPQHF.

The chain combines TRBV7-9 with TRBJ1-6, with a tentative D call TRBD1 (6 bases). The length of the CDR3 is 13 residues. Germline loops: CDR1 SEHNR, CDR2 FQNEAQ (reference sequence). Deletions cut 2 bases from V and 14 bases from J, with 13 bases between. As DNA, the CDR3 is TGTGCCAGCAGCTTACGGGACACCGGCACCCTCCACTTT. Translated: CASSLRDTGTLHF. Looking up the rest from reference TRBV7-9 and TRBJ1-6 gives the full variable domain: DTGVSQNPRHKITKRGQNVTFRCDPISEHNRLYWYRQTLGQGPEFLTYFQNEAQLEKSRLLSDRFSAERPKGSFSTLEIQRTEQGDSAMYLCASSLRDTGTLHFGNGTRLTVT.

This chain joins TRBV3-1 (or the pseudogene TRBV3-2) and TRBJ2-3, with 11 bases fitting TRBD2. V was pared by 5 bases and J by 5 bases, with 6 bases of the junction left unmatched. The CDR3 contains 15 residues. Germline V gene lookup returns CDR1 LGHDT and CDR2 YNNKEL (reference sequence). The CDR3 DNA reads as TGTGCCAGCAGCGGCCGACTAGCGGGGAAAGATACGCAGTATTTT. Translating it yields CASSGRLAGKDTQYF.

About this clone itself: This sample also contains other DNA sequences that code for the same CDR3. The chain recombines TRBV11-2 with TRBJ1-3; D remains ambiguous. There are 14 residues in the CDR3. Germline CDR1 SGHAT, CDR2 FQNNGV. V was shortened by 1 base and J by 1 base, with 5 bases between the two germline ends. Written as DNA, the CDR3 is TGTGCCAGCAGCTTAGGAGGTTCTGGAAACACCATATATTTT. Protein: CASSLGGSGNTIYF.

This chain connects TRBV11-2 to TRBJ2-2; TRBD2 might be the D (6 bases). CDR1 and CDR2 (germline): SGHAT, FQNNGV. The CDR3 is 15 residues long. V lost 1 base and J lost 1, with 7 bases in between. CDR3 coding DNA: TGTGCCAGCAGCTTAGTGGGGGGGAACACCGGGGAGCTGTTTTTT. Translating it yields CASSLVGGNTGELFF.

The chain has TRBV5-5 and TRBJ2-7; TRBD1 aligns across 10 bases. Per the germline V gene, CDR1 is SGHKS and CDR2 is YYEKEE (reference sequence). The J segment lost 5 bases and the V segment lost 1 base, leaving 9 bases of the junction unmatched. The CDR3 consists of 16 residues. This CDR3 is CASSLTPGQGFHEQYF. In DNA, the CDR3 is TGTGCCAGCAGCTTGACACCGGGACAGGGGTTTCACGAGCAGTACTTC.

The V and J genes are TRBV4-3 and TRBJ2-1; 9 nucleotides align to TRBD2. The CDR3 length is 17 residues. The germline V gene encodes CDR1 LGHNA and CDR2 YSLEER. V dropped 0 bases and J dropped 6; count of bases not matched to a gene: 9. The CDR3 here is CASSQDEWRGGFNEQFF. CDR3 sequence (DNA): TGCGCCAGCAGCCAAGATGAATGGCGGGGGGGGTTCAATGAGCAGTTCTTC.

The rearrangement links TRBV30 to TRBJ1-4, with 9 nucleotides matching TRBD1. V trimming: 3 bases; J trimming: 8 bases; junction bases outside the gene matches: 7. The CDR3 runs 14 residues. CDR1 GTSNPN and CDR2 SVGIG come from the germline V gene (reference sequence). This CDR3 reads CAWSADRGGEKLFF. The CDR3 DNA sequence: TGTGCCTGGAGCGCGGACAGGGGTGGCGAAAAACTGTTTTTT.